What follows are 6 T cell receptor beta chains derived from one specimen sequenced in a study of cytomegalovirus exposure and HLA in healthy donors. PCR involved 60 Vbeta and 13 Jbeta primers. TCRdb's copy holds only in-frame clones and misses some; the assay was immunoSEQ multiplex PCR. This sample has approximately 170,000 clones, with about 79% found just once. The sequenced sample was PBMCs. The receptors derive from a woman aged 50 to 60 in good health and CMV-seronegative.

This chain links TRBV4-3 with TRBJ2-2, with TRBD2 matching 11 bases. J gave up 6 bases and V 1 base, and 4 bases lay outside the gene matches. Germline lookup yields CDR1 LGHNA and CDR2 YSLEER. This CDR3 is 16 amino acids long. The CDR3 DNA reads TGCGCCAGCAGCCAAGTACTAGCGGGGGACGCCGGGGAGCTGTTTTTT. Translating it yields CASSQVLAGDAGELFF.

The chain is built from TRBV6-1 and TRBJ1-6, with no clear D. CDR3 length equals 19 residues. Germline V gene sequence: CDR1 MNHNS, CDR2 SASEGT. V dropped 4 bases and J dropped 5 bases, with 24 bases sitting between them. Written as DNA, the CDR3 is TGTGCCAGCAGTGGAAAATTGGGGTCCAGCGGCGGGGATAATTCACCCCTCCACTTT. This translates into CASSGKLGSSGGDNSPLHF.

CDR3 in amino acids: CASSNPRDIANTGELFF. The CDR3 coding sequence is TGTGCCAGCAGTAACCCCCGGGACATTGCGAACACCGGGGAGCTGTTTTTT. The rearrangement links TRBV2 to TRBJ2-2, with a possible D match to TRBD1 (6 bases). V was clipped by 5 bases and J by 0 bases, with 16 bases between them. The CDR3 is made up of 17 amino acids. CDR1 and CDR2 (germline): SNHLY, FYNNEI.

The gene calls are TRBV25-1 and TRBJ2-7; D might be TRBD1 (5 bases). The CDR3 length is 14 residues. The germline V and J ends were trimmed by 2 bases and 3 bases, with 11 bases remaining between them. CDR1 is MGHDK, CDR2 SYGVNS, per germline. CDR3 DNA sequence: TGTGCCAGCAGTGAAGATTGGGGCGGCTACGAGCAGTACTTC. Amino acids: CASSEDWGGYEQYF.

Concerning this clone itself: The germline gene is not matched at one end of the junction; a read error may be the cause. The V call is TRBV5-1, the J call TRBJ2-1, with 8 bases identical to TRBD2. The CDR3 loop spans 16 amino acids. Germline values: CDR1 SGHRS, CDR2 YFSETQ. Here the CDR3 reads CASSLGGPRGVDEQFF. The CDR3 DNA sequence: TGCGCCAGCAGTTTGGGGGGACCGCGGGGGGTCGATGAGCAGTTCTTC.

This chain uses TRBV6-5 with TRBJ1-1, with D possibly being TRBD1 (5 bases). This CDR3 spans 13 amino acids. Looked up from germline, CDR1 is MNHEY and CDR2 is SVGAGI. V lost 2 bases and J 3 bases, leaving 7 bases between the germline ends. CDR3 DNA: TGTGCCAGCAGTTACAGGACACACACTGAAGCTTTCTTT. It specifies CASSYRTHTEAFF.